This T cell receptor beta chain is from a study of glioma-infiltrating T cells. The J segment lost 1 base and the V segment lost 4 bases, leaving 8 bases of the junction unmatched. CDR1 and CDR2 (germline): SGDLS, YYNGEE. This CDR3 is built from 18 residues. Amplification of TCR alpha and beta CDR3 regions from RNA used iRepertoire nested multiplex PCR. One entry per CDR3 protein results from TCRdb running MiXCR on the multiplex PCR reads. The sample yields around 100,000 distinct CDR3 sequences, less than 30% seen once. The sample comprised glioma tissue, nonneoplastic brain tissue, or PBMCs (not recorded which). V is TRBV9 and J is TRBJ2-3, with 14 bases identical to TRBD2. The sequence was obtained from a human donor with low-grade glioma or glioblastoma, undergoing nonglioma brain surgery, or in good health (not recorded which). CDR3 residues: CASSLTSGGAFGTDTQYF. CDR3 in DNA: TGTGCCAGCAGCTTGACTAGCGGGGGGGCCTTTGGCACAGATACGCAGTATTTT.